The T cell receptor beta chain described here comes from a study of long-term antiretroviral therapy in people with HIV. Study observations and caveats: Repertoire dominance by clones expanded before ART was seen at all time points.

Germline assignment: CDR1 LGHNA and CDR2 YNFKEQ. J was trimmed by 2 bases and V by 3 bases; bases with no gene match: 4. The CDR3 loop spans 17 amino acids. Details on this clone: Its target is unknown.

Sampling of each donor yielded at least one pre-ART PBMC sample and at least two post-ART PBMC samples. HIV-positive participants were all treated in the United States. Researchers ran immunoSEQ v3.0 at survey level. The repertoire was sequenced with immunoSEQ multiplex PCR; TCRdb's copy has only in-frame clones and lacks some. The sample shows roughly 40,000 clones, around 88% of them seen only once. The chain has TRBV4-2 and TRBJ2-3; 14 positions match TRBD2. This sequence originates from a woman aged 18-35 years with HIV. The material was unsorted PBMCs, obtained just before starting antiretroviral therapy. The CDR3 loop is CASSQGLAGEYTDTQYF. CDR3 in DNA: TGTGCCAGCAGCCAGGGACTAGCGGGAGAGTACACAGATACGCAGTATTTT.